The 20 T cell receptor beta chains reported below all come from one sample, sequenced in a study of CD8+CD57+ T cells in acquired aplastic anemia. The template for TCR beta VDJ and CDR3 sequence profiling was genomic DNA. Each CDR3 protein is one row after TCRdb ran MiXCR on the reads. The data show about 270,000 distinct CDR3 sequences, with 55% to 65% seen just once and approximately 8.2% held by the top ten. Source material: sorted CD4+, CD8+, or CD8+CD57+ T cells (not recorded which) from PBMCs. The origin of the receptors is a human donor with severe aplastic anemia or a healthy control (not recorded which).

This clonotype was detected a few times. CDR3: CATRIRQSTGELFF. Written as DNA, the CDR3 is TGTGCCACCAGAATCCGACAGTCCACCGGGGAGCTGTTTTTT. The chain combines TRBV15 with TRBJ2-2; D may be TRBD1 (5 bases). Germline CDR1 LNHNV, CDR2 YYDKDF (reference sequence). The CDR3 sequence is 14 residues long. Trimming pared 6 bases from V and 4 bases from J, leaving 12 bases between.

Turning to this clonotype: At one end, the junction sequence differs from germline, possibly due to a read error. The chain uses TRBV7-3 and TRBJ2-3; possibly TRBD1 or TRBD2 for D (7 bases each). The CDR3 length is 15 residues. Germline lookup yields CDR1 SGHTA and CDR2 FQGTGA. The CDR3 nucleotides are TGTGCCAGCAGCCAGCAGGGAGGGGGCACTGATACGCAGTATTTT. This encodes CASSQQGGGTDTQYF.

Note on this clonotype: The germline gene is not matched at one end of the junction; a read error may be the cause. The rearrangement joins TRBV9 to TRBJ2-2, with D possibly TRBD1 on 5 matching bases. CDR3 length: 13 residues. CDR1 and CDR2 (germline): SGDLS, YYNGEE. The CDR3 region is CASKQVRTGELFF. The CDR3 region has the DNA TGCGCCAGCAAACAGGTTCGAACCGGGGAGCTGTTTTTT.

The chain carries TRBV7-9 and TRBJ1-1; maybe TRBD1 (6 bases). Per the germline V gene, CDR1 is SEHNR and CDR2 is FQNEAQ (reference sequence). The CDR3 runs to 15 residues. V lost 5 bases, J lost 4 bases, and 17 bases lay in between. As DNA, the CDR3 is TGTGCCAGCAGCCAAGCCGGGGGCGCGGGCACTGAAGCTTTCTTT. Its protein is CASSQAGGAGTEAFF.

The chain has TRBV2 and TRBJ1-2; no firm D call. The CDR3 is 14 residues long. Germline CDR1 and CDR2: SNHLY and FYNNEI. V shed 2 bases and J shed 4 bases, with 11 bases lying between them. The CDR3 spells CASSELARSYGYTF. CDR3 DNA sequence: TGTGCCAGCAGTGAATTAGCCCGGAGCTATGGCTACACCTTC. The full variable domain, with the rest looked up from reference TRBV2 and TRBJ1-2, is EPEVTQTPSHQVTQMGQEVILRCVPISNHLYFYWYRQILGQKVEFLVSFYNNEISEKSEIFDDQFSVERPDGSNFTLKIRSTKLEDSAMYFCASSELARSYGYTFGSGTRLTVV.

This clonotype was detected only a few times. The chain employs TRBV12-3 or TRBV12-4 and TRBJ2-1; D perhaps matches TRBD2 (6 bases). CDR3 length: 14 amino acids. Trimming cost V 6 bases and J 3 bases, with 12 bases left between them. The CDR3 bases are TGTGCCAGCAGCTTCGCGGGGCTCTACAATGAGCAGTTCTTC. Translating it yields CASSFAGLYNEQFF.

The rearrangement links TRBV11-2 to TRBJ2-3, with 8 bases identical to TRBD2. The CDR3 length is 14 residues. The J segment lost 4 bases and the V segment lost 3 bases, leaving 3 bases of the junction unmatched. From germline, CDR1 is SGHAT and CDR2 FQNNGV. The CDR3 sequence is CASSFSGRADTQYF. The CDR3 nucleotides are TGTGCCAGCAGCTTCAGCGGGAGAGCAGATACGCAGTATTTT.

This chain links TRBV10-3 with TRBJ2-1; TRBD1 matches at 9 bases. CDR1 and CDR2 (germline): ENHRY, SYGVKD. This CDR3 comprises 14 residues. V gave up 7 bases and J gave up 4 bases; unmatched junction bases: 5. The CDR3 nucleotides are TGTGCCATCACAGGGACAGGGCCATACAATGAGCAGTTCTTC. Residues: CAITGTGPYNEQFF.

This clonotype has just a few counts. The V and J genes are TRBV4-2 and TRBJ2-6; D not certain. The V end lost 0 bases, the J end lost 0 bases, and 3 bases lay between the germline ends. CDR1 is LGHNA, CDR2 YNFKEQ, per germline. The CDR3 extends over 15 amino acids. The chain's CDR3 is CASSQEDSGANVLTF. For the CDR3, the DNA is TGTGCCAGCAGCCAAGAGGACTCTGGGGCCAACGTCCTGACTTTC.

Ten or more counts support this clonotype. The chain links TRBV5-8 to TRBJ2-5, with D possibly matching TRBD1 (5 bases). In germline, CDR1 is SGHTS, CDR2 YDEGEE. V lost 4 bases to trimming and J lost 2 bases, with 18 bases between them. The CDR3 is made up of 16 amino acids. The CDR3 coding sequence is TGTGCCAGCAGCATCCGTCCAGGGATACCTCAAGAGACCCAGTACTTC. It codes for CASSIRPGIPQETQYF.

V is TRBV5-4 and J is TRBJ2-5, with D hard to call. The germline V and J ends were trimmed by 4 bases and 2 bases, with 15 bases remaining between them. The CDR3 consists of 15 residues. Germline V gene data show CDR1 as SGHNT and CDR2 as YYREEE (reference sequence). CDR3 in amino acids: CASSLMIGNQETQYF. For the CDR3, the DNA is TGTGCCAGCAGCCTCATGATAGGGAATCAAGAGACCCAGTACTTC.

This chain connects TRBV20-1 to TRBJ2-1, with D maybe TRBD2 (7 bases). V was pared by 6 bases and J by 6 bases, with 21 bases between. The CDR3 spans 15 residues. Germline V gene sequence: CDR1 DFQATT, CDR2 SNEGSKA (reference sequence). Here the CDR3 DNA reads TGCAGTGCAAAAAAAGGGGGGGGGCAGGGCAATGAGCAGTTCTTC. As protein: CSAKKGGGQGNEQFF.

This rearrangement joins TRBV19 to TRBJ2-1; 11 bases match TRBD1. V gave up 3 bases and J gave up 8 bases; unmatched junction bases: 9. The germline CDR1 and CDR2 sequences are LNHDA and SQIVND (reference sequence). The CDR3 has 16 residues. CDR3: CASSMLGQGGLDEQFF. The CDR3 nucleotides are TGTGCCAGTAGTATGTTGGGACAGGGGGGTCTGGATGAGCAGTTCTTC.

J is TRBJ2-7 and V is TRBV5-4; D is undetermined. Between the trimmed V and J ends, which lost 4 bases and 3 bases, there was a span of 11 bases. This CDR3 has 13 residues. In germline, CDR1 is SGHNT, CDR2 YYREEE (reference sequence). In DNA, the CDR3 is TGTGCCAGCAGCGCCGGGCATGGCTACGAGCAGTACTTC. It is translated as CASSAGHGYEQYF. Based on the CDR3 plus reference TRBV5-4 and TRBJ2-7, the full variable domain is ETGVTQSPTHLIKTRGQQVTLRCSSQSGHNTVSWYQQALGQGPQFIFQYYREEENGRGNFPPRFSGLQFPNYSSELNVNALELDDSALYLCASSAGHGYEQYFGPGTRLTVT.

This clonotype was seen at least ten times. The V and J genes are TRBV10-3 and TRBJ2-3, with D hard to call. Trimming took off 6 bases at V and 1 base at J, with 8 bases between the two ends. In germline, CDR1 is ENHRY, CDR2 SYGVKD. The CDR3 is 13 residues long. The CDR3 reads CAIRGDGTDTQYF. CDR3 nucleotide sequence: TGTGCCATCAGGGGCGACGGCACAGATACGCAGTATTTT.

This rearrangement joins TRBV4-2 to TRBJ2-2; tentative D call: TRBD2 (7 bases). Germline CDR1 LGHNA, CDR2 YNFKEQ. The CDR3 is made up of 15 amino acids. Trimming stripped 4 bases from V and 10 bases from J, with 19 bases between. The CDR3 sequence: CASSPGRGANVELFF. The CDR3 DNA follows: TGTGCCAGCAGCCCTGGGAGGGGGGCCAACGTGGAGCTGTTTTTT.

This clonotype was counted many times. The rearrangement links TRBV10-3 to TRBJ2-6; TRBD1 agrees at 10 bases. Germline V gene sequence: CDR1 ENHRY, CDR2 SYGVKD. The junction had 6 bases not matched to a gene; V was cut back by 4 bases and J by 0 bases. This CDR3 has 18 amino acids. The CDR3 loop is CAISASGQGGSGANVLTF. CDR3 in DNA: TGTGCCATCAGTGCTAGCGGACAGGGGGGCTCTGGGGCCAACGTCCTGACTTTC.

The chain combines TRBV20-1 with TRBJ2-5, with 15 nucleotides matching TRBD2. Trimming removed 6 bases from V and 2 bases from J; junction bases left unmatched: 10. CDR1 is DFQATT and CDR2 is SNEGSKA in the germline V gene (reference sequence). The CDR3 contains 17 residues. The CDR3 here is CSAQMGLAGGPQETQYF. The CDR3, as DNA: TGCAGTGCCCAAATGGGACTAGCGGGGGGCCCACAAGAGACCCAGTACTTC.

The chain has TRBV7-6 and TRBJ1-2, with a weak D call TRBD1 (5 bases). Germline loops: CDR1 SGHVS, CDR2 FNYEAQ. The germline V and J ends were trimmed by 5 bases and 6 bases, with 13 bases remaining between them. The CDR3 is made up of 13 amino acids. The CDR3 loop reads CASSPGGFDGYTF. The CDR3 DNA is TGTGCCAGCAGCCCCGGGGGGTTTGATGGCTACACCTTC. Complete variable domain (other parts from reference TRBV7-6 and TRBJ1-2): GAGVSQSPRYKVTKRGQDVALRCDPISGHVSLYWYRQALGQGPEFLTYFNYEAQQDKSGLPNDRFSAERPEGSISTLTIQRTEQRDSAMYRCASSPGGFDGYTFGSGTRLTVV.

This clonotype was detected many times. The rearrangement links TRBV2 to TRBJ2-2, with TRBD2 matching over 13 bases. Germline lookup yields CDR1 SNHLY and CDR2 FYNNEI. The CDR3 has 15 residues. Trimming removed 6 bases from V and 6 bases from J; junction bases left unmatched: 4. CDR3 coding DNA: TGTGCCAGCAGCGGACTAGCGGGGGTGGCCGGGGAGCTGTTTTTT. This encodes CASSGLAGVAGELFF.